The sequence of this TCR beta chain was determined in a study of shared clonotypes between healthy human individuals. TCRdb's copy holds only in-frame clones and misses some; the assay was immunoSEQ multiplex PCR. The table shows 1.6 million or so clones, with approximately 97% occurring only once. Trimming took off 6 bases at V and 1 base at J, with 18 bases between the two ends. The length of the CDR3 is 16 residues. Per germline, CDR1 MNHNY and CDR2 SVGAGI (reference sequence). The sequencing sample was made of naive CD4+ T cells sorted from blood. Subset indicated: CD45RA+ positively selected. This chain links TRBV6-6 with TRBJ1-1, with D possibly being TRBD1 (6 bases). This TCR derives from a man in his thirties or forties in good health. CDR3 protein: CASRPGRGRGNTEAFF. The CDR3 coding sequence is TGTGCCAGCAGACCCGGGAGGGGGAGGGGGAACACTGAAGCTTTCTTT.